Described below is a single T cell receptor (beta chain) sequence and its context. Germline V gene lookup returns CDR1 SEHNR and CDR2 FQNEAQ (reference sequence). The CDR3 extends over 12 amino acids. V dropped 4 bases and J dropped 4 bases, with 7 bases sitting between them. MiXCR was run by TCRdb on the PCR reads, yielding one entry per CDR3 protein. Here the sample spans about 20,000 distinct CDR3 sequences, 40% to 45% being singletons. The data originate from a study of tumor-infiltrating lymphocytes in oesophageal squamous cell carcinoma. Specimen: normal esophageal tissue next to the tumor. The chain couples TRBV7-9 to TRBJ2-5; D remains ambiguous. This TCR came from a male donor with esophageal squamous cell carcinoma. The DNA of the CDR3 is TGTGCCAGCAGCTCACGAGGAGAGACCCAGTACTTC. Translating it yields CASSSRGETQYF.